What follows are 5 T cell receptor beta chains derived from one specimen sequenced in a study of blood T cell repertoires in COVID-19. Assay: immunoSEQ multiplex PCR; the TCRdb copy retains only in-frame clones and omits some. The data contain about 350,000 clones, around 91% of them singletons. The sequenced sample was peripheral blood. The receptors here all came from a woman between 18 and 30 years old who had recovered from COVID-19.

The chain carries TRBV11-3 and TRBJ2-1; 13 positions agree with TRBD2. The trim removed 3 bases at V and 16 bases at J, leaving 15 bases unmatched. This CDR3 region has 16 residues. Germline CDR1 SGHNT, CDR2 YENEEA. The CDR3 reads CASSFRTWTSGGGPFF. CDR3 DNA: TGTGCCAGCAGCTTCCGTACCTGGACTAGCGGGGGTGGGCCATTCTTC.

This chain uses TRBV18 with TRBJ1-5; 7 positions agree with TRBD1. The CDR3 consists of 14 residues. Germline assignment: CDR1 KGHSH and CDR2 LQKENI. Losses at the gene ends were 6 bases for V and 3 bases for J; bases not matched to a gene: 5. The CDR3 spells CASSPDRNNQPQHF. In DNA, the CDR3 is TGTGCCAGCTCGCCGGACAGGAACAATCAGCCCCAGCATTTT.

This chain connects TRBV11-2 to TRBJ2-1; weak D call: TRBD1 (6 bases). The V gene lost 5 bases and the J gene lost 9 bases, with 17 bases spanning the gap. CDR3 size: 14 residues. Germline V gene lookup returns CDR1 SGHAT and CDR2 FQNNGV. This CDR3 reads CASSTPTGPGEQFF. The DNA for the CDR3 is TGTGCCAGCAGCACCCCAACAGGGCCGGGTGAGCAGTTCTTC.

This rearrangement joins TRBV27 to TRBJ2-7; possible D gene TRBD2, 6 bases. Germline V gives CDR1 MNHEY, CDR2 SMNVEV (reference sequence). This CDR3 comprises 12 residues. Trimming stripped 11 bases from V and 6 bases from J, with 17 bases between. This chain's CDR3 is CAAARDFCEQYV. The DNA of the CDR3 is TGTGCCGCAGCCAGGGACTTCTGCGAGCAGTACGTC.

This clone came up once. It is unclear where the CDR3 begins or ends on the DNA, so no DNA is shown, and the CDR3 is as TCRdb lists it. The rearrangement uses TRBV12-2 and TRBJ1-5. TRBV12-2 is a pseudogene locus. Termini included, the CDR3 measures 15 amino acids. CDR3 amino acids: CASRLVGGGNQPQHF.